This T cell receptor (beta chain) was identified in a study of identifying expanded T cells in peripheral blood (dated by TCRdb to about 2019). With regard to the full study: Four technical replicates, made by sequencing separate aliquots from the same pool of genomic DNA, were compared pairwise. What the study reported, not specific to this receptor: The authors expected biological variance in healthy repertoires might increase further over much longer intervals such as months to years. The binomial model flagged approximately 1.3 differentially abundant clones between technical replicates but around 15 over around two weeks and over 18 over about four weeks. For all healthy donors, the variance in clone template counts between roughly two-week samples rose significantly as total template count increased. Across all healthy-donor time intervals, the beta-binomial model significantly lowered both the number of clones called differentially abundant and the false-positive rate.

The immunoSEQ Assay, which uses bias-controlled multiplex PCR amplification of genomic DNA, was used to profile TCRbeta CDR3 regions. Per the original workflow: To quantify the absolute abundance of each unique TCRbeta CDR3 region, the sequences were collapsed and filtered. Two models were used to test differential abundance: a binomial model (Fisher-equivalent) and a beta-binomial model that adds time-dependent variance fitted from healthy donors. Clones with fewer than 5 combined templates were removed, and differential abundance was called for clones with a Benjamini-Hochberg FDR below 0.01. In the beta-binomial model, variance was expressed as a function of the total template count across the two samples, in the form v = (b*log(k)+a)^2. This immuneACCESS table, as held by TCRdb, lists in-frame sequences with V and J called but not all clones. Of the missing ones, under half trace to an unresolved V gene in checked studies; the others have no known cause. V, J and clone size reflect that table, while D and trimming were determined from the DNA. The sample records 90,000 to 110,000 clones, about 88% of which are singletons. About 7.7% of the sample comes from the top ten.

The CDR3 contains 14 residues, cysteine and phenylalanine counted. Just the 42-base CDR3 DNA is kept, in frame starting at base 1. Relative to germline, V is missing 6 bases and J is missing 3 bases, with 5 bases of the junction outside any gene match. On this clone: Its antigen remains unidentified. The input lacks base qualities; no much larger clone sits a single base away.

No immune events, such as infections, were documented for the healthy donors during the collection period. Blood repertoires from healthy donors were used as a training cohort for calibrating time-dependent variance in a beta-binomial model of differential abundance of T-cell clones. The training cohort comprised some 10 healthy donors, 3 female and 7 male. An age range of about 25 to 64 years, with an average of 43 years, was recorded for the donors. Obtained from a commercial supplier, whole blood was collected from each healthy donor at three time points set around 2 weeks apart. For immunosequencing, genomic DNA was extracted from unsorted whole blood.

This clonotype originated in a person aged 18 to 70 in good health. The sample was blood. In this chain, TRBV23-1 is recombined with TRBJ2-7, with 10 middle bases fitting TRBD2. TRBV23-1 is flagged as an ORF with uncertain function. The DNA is TGCGCCAGCAGAACTAGCGGGGATTACTACGAGCAGTACTTC. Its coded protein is CASRTSGDYYEQYF.